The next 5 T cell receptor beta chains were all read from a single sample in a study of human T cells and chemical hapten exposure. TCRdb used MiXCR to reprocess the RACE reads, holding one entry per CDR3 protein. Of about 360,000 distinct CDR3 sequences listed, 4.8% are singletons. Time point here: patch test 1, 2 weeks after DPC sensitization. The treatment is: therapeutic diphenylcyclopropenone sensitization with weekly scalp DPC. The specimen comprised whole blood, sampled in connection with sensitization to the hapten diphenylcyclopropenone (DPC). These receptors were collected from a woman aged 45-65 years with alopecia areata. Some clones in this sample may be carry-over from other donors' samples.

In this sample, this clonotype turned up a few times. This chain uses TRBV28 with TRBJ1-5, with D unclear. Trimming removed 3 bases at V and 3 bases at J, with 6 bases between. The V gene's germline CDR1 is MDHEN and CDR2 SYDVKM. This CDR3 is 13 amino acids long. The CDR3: CASSFRDNQPQHF. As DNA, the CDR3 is TGTGCCAGCAGTTTCCGGGACAATCAGCCCCAGCATTTT.

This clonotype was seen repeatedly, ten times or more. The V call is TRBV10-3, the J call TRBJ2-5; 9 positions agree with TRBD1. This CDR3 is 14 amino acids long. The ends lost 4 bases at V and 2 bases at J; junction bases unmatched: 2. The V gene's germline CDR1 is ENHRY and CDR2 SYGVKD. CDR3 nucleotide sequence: TGTGCCATCAGTGCCGGGACAGGGCAAGAGACCCAGTACTTC. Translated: CAISAGTGQETQYF.

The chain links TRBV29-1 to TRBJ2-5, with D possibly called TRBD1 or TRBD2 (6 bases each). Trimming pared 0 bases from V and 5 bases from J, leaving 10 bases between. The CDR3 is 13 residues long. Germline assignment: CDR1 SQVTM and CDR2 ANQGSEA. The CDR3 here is CSVEEGAGETQYF. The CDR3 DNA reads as TGCAGCGTTGAAGAGGGGGCGGGGGAGACCCAGTACTTC.

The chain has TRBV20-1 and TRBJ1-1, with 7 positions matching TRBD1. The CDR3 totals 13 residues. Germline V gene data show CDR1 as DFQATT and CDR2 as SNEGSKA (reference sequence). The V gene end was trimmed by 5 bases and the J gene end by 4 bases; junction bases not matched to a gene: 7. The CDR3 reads CSARRGRVTEAFF. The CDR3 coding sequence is TGCAGTGCTCGTAGGGGGCGGGTCACTGAAGCTTTCTTT.

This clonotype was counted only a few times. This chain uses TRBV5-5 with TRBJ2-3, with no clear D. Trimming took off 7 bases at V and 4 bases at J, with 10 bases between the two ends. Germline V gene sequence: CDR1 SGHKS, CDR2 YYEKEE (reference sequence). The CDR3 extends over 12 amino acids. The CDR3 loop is CASCTFADTQYF. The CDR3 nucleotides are TGTGCCAGCTGTACTTTCGCAGATACGCAGTATTTT.